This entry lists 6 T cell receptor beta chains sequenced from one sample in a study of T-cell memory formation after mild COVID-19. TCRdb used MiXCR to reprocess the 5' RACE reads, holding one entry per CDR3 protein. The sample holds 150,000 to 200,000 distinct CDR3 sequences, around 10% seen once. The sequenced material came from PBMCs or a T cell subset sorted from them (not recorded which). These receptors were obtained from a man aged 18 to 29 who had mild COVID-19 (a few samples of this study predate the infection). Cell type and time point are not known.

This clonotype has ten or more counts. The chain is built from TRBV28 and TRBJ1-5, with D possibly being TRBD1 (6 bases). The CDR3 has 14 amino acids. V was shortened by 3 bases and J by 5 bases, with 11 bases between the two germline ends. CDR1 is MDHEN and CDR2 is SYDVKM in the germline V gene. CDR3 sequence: CASSLSQGYQPQHF. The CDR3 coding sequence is TGTGCCAGCAGTTTGAGCCAGGGGTATCAGCCCCAGCATTTT.

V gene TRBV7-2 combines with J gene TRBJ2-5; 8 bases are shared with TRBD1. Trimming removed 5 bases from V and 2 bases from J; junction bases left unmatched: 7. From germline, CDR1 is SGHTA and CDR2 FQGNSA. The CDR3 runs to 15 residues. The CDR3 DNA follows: TGTGCCAGCAGCCTCAGGCAGGGGGCACAAGAGACCCAGTACTTC. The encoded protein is CASSLRQGAQETQYF. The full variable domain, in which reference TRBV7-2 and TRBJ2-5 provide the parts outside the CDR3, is GAGVSQSPSNKVTEKGKDVELRCDPISGHTALYWYRQSLGQGLEFLIYFQGNSAPDKSGLPSDRFSAERTGGSVSTLTIQRTQQEDSAVYLCASSLRQGAQETQYFGPGTRLLVL.

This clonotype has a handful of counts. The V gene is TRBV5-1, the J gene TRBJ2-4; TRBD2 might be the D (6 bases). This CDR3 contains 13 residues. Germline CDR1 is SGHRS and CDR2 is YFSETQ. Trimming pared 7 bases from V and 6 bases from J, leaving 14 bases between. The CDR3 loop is CASAPPGANIQYF. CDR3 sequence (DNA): TGCGCCAGCGCGCCGCCGGGAGCAAACATTCAGTACTTC.

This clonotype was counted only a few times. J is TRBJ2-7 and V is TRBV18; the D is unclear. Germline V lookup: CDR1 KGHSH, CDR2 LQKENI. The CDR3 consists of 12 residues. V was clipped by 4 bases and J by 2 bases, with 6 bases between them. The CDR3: CASSLRTYEQYF. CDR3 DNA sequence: TGTGCCAGCTCACTGCGCACCTACGAGCAGTACTTC.

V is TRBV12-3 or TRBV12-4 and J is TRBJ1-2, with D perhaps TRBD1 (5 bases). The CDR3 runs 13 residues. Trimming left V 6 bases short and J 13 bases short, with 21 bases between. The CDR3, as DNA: TGTGCCAGCAGCTCCGAGGTGGGGGGGGTAATCACCTTC. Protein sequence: CASSSEVGGVITF.

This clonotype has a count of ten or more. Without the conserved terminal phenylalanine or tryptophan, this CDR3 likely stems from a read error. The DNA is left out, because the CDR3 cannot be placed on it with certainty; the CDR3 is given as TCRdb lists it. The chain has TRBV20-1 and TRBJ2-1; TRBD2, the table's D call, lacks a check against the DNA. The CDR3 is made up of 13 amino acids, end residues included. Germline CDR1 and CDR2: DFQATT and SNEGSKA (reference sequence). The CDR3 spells CSASLPHLAGGLL.